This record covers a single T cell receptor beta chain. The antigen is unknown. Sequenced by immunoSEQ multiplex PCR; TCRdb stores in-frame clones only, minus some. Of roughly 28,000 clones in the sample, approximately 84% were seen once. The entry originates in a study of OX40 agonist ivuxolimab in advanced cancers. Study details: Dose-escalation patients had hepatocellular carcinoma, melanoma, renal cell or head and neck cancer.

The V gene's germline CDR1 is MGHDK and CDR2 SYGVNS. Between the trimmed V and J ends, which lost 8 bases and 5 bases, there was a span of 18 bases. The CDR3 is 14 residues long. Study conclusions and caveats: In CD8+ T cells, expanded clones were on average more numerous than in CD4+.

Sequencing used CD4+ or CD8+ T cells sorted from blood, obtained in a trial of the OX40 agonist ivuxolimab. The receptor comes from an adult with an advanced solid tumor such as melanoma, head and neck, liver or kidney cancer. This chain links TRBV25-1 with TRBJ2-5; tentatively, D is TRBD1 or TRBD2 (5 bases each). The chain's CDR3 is CASGQGVQRETQYF. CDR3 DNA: TGTGCCAGCGGTCAGGGTGTCCAGCGGGAGACCCAGTACTTC.